What follows are 18 T cell receptor beta chains derived from one specimen sequenced in a study of shared clonotypes between healthy human individuals. Profiled with immunoSEQ multiplex PCR; TCRdb holds only in-frame clones, not every one. The repertoire consists of approximately 1,500,000 clones, with around 98% occurring once and the leading ten covering 0.4% to 0.45%. Sequenced: naive CD4+ T cells sorted from blood. Subset indicated: CD45RA+ positively selected. The origin of the receptors is a man aged 25 to 40 in good health.

The genes are TRBV10-1 and TRBJ2-7; D may be TRBD2 (5 bases). V dropped 3 bases and J dropped 0 bases, with 6 bases sitting between them. This CDR3 contains 13 residues. From germline, CDR1 is WNHNN and CDR2 SYGVQD (reference sequence). The CDR3 nucleotides read TGCGCCAGCAGTGACGGGATCTCCTACGAGCAGTACTTC. It specifies CASSDGISYEQYF.

V and J are TRBV7-2 and TRBJ1-1, with 8 bases aligning to TRBD1. V lost 1 base, J lost 3 bases, and 7 bases stayed unmatched. CDR1 SGHTA and CDR2 FQGNSA come from the germline V gene. CDR3 length: 16 amino acids. CDR3 in DNA: TGTGCCAGCAGCTTAGTTGCAGGGGGCATAGACACTGAAGCTTTCTTT. It codes for CASSLVAGGIDTEAFF.

The J gene is TRBJ1-1, the V gene TRBV18; weak D call: TRBD1 (5 bases). Per germline, CDR1 KGHSH and CDR2 LQKENI. This CDR3 comprises 15 residues. Trimming pared 5 bases from V and 1 base from J, leaving 14 bases between. The CDR3, as DNA: TGTGCCAGCTCATCTCGGGACTCCCGGAACACTGAAGCTTTCTTT. This gives the protein CASSSRDSRNTEAFF.

The chain uses TRBV28 and TRBJ1-5; D not certain. The CDR3 spans 14 residues. V lost 7 bases to trimming and J lost 2 bases, with 12 bases between them. Germline values: CDR1 MDHEN, CDR2 SYDVKM. CDR3 loop: CASMGRQGNQPQHF. CDR3 in DNA: TGTGCCAGCATGGGCCGTCAGGGCAATCAGCCCCAGCATTTT. Full variable domain (remainder filled in from reference TRBV28 and TRBJ1-5): DVKVTQSSRYLVKRTGEKVFLECVQDMDHENMFWYRQDPGLGLRLIYFSYDVKMKEKGDIPEGYSVSREKKERFSLILESASTNQTSMYLCASMGRQGNQPQHFGDGTRLSIL.

The gene calls are TRBV5-1 and TRBJ2-5; D might be TRBD1 or TRBD2, each matching 5 bases. The CDR3 covers 12 residues. Germline-derived CDR1 and CDR2 are SGHRS and YFSETQ. Trimming took off 4 bases at V and 2 bases at J, with 6 bases between the two ends. CDR3 sequence: CASSEGQETQYF. In nucleotides, the CDR3 is TGCGCCAGCAGCGAGGGGCAAGAGACCCAGTACTTC.

The chain links TRBV6-5 to TRBJ2-7, with D perhaps given as TRBD1 or TRBD2 (5 bases each). Germline CDR1 reads MNHEY; CDR2 reads SVGAGI. The CDR3 has 16 residues. V lost 4 bases and J lost 0, with 16 bases in between. CDR3 sequence reads: CASSLDRDAYSYEQYF. CDR3 DNA: TGTGCCAGCAGTTTAGATCGGGACGCCTACTCCTACGAGCAGTACTTC.

The chain's CDR3 is CANRRQGYTF. The CDR3 DNA sequence: TGTGCCAACCGGAGGCAGGGCTACACCTTC. V and J are TRBV21-1 and TRBJ1-2. TRBV21-1 is marked as a pseudogene. The CDR3 consists of 10 residues.

This chain links TRBV7-9 with TRBJ2-7; weak D call: TRBD1 (6 bases). Trimming removed 5 bases at V and 0 bases at J, with 11 bases between. Germline CDR1 is SEHNR and CDR2 is FQNEAQ (reference sequence). The CDR3 is 14 residues long. Here the CDR3 DNA reads TGTGCCAGCAGCCGACAGGAGAGCTCCTACGAGCAGTACTTC. Amino acids: CASSRQESSYEQYF.

CDR3 residues: CASSPGRVPYEQYF. CDR3 DNA: TGTGCCAGCAGCCCCGGCAGGGTCCCCTACGAGCAGTACTTC. This chain connects TRBV7-9 to TRBJ2-7; possibly TRBD1 for D (5 bases). Between the trimmed V and J ends, which lost 5 bases and 2 bases, there was a span of 13 bases. Germline V CDR1 and CDR2: SEHNR, FQNEAQ (reference sequence). The CDR3 consists of 14 residues.

The rearrangement joins TRBV28 to TRBJ2-5; 7 bases agree with TRBD2. CDR1 is MDHEN and CDR2 is SYDVKM in the germline V gene. V lost 5 bases, J lost 6 bases, and 3 bases stayed unmatched. This CDR3 is built from 12 residues. DNA for the CDR3: TGTGCCAGCAGTCGAGCGGGAAAGACCCAGTACTTC. Protein: CASSRAGKTQYF.

V and J are TRBV10-3 and TRBJ1-4, with D possibly TRBD1 on 6 matching bases. Trimming shortened V by 5 bases and J by 0 bases, and 10 bases separated the two germline ends. This CDR3 is built from 15 residues. Germline V gene sequence: CDR1 ENHRY, CDR2 SYGVKD. Here the CDR3 DNA reads TGTGCCATCAGTCGACAGGTCGCAACTAATGAAAAACTGTTTTTT. Translating it yields CAISRQVATNEKLFF.

As to this clone: Other DNA sequences of this sample code for an identical CDR3. V and J are TRBV5-1 and TRBJ2-3, with 11 bases fitting TRBD2. The germline CDR1 and CDR2 sequences are SGHRS and YFSETQ. V lost 0 bases and J lost 0; bases outside the gene matches: 0. This CDR3 contains 16 residues. The CDR3 reads CASSLGLAGSTDTQYF. CDR3 nucleotides: TGCGCCAGCAGCTTGGGACTAGCGGGAAGCACAGATACGCAGTATTTT. Supplemented by reference TRBV5-1 and TRBJ2-3, the full variable domain reads KAGVTQTPRYLIKTRGQQVTLSCSPISGHRSVSWYQQTPGQGLQFLFEYFSETQRNKGNFPGRFSGRQFSNSRSEMNVSTLELGDSALYLCASSLGLAGSTDTQYFGPGTRLTVL.

In the case of this clone: Other nucleotide sequences in the sample specify the same CDR3. The gene calls are TRBV9 and TRBJ1-1; D ambiguous. Germline V lookup: CDR1 SGDLS, CDR2 YYNGEE. The V end was cut by 0 bases, the J end by 2 bases, with 8 bases between. The CDR3 extends over 14 amino acids. CDR3 bases: TGTGCCAGCAGCGTAGCTAGCGGAAACACTGAAGCTTTCTTT. Protein sequence: CASSVASGNTEAFF.

As concerns this clone: An end of the junction differs from the germline gene, which may be a read error. The sample has other DNA sequences that encode this CDR3 too. V usage is TRBV27 and J usage is TRBJ2-7; 10 nucleotides agree with TRBD2. Germline V gene sequence: CDR1 MNHEY, CDR2 SMNVEV (reference sequence). The CDR3 extends over 17 amino acids. The CDR3 reads CASSLSVLAGESYEQYF. CDR3 coding DNA: TGTGCCAGCAGTTTATCGGTCCTAGCGGGAGAGTCCTACGAACAGTACTTC.

V gene TRBV18 combines with J gene TRBJ2-2; no reliable D call. The germline gives CDR1 KGHSH, CDR2 LQKENI. CDR3 length: 13 amino acids. The V end was cut by 6 bases, the J end by 5 bases, with 10 bases between. CDR3 DNA sequence: TGTGCCAGCTCCGGAAGAGGAACCGGGGAGCTGTTTTTT. It is translated as CASSGRGTGELFF.

The J gene is TRBJ2-3, the V gene TRBV10-2, with unresolved D. The CDR3 totals 11 residues. V lost 10 bases and J lost 2, with 7 bases in between. Germline CDR1 and CDR2: WSHSY and SAAADI. The CDR3: CATSLTDTQYF. CDR3 in DNA: TGCGCCACCTCACTCACAGATACGCAGTATTTT.

This rearrangement joins TRBV14 to TRBJ2-3; D call uncertain. Deletions cut 0 bases from V and 0 bases from J, with 10 bases between. Germline V gene lookup returns CDR1 SGHDN and CDR2 FVKESK. The CDR3 sequence is 16 residues long. This CDR3 is CASSQDVIASTDTQYF. The CDR3 DNA reads as TGTGCCAGCAGCCAAGACGTAATAGCTAGCACAGATACGCAGTATTTT.

This clone was seen once. The V and J genes are TRBV5-1 and TRBJ1-4, with D hard to call. This CDR3 has 13 residues. The V gene's germline CDR1 is SGHRS and CDR2 YFSETQ. The germline V and J ends were trimmed by 4 bases and 11 bases, with 15 bases remaining between them. The CDR3 DNA reads TGCGCCAGCAGCCTAGAGAGGGCGGGGAAACTGTTTTTT. Translated, it gives CASSLERAGKLFF.